The clone carrying this T cell receptor (beta chain) has ten or more counts. The antigen is undetermined. Quantitative molecular-barcoded 5'-RACE generated the TCR beta libraries. TCRdb analysed the 5' RACE reads with MiXCR anew, one entry per CDR3 protein. This table holds under 300,000 distinct CDR3 sequences, 10% found once. The CDR3 is made up of 15 amino acids. V was pared by 4 bases and J by 4 bases, with 14 bases between. Germline V gene lookup returns CDR1 SGHAT and CDR2 FQNNGV. This entry comes from a study of CD8 T cells in ankylosing spondylitis. Study observations and caveats: Disease-linked clones bore a CD8+ phenotype and were relatively rare in peripheral blood.

The TCR was taken from a male donor with ankylosing spondylitis or in good health (not recorded which). The V and J genes are TRBV11-2 and TRBJ2-1; D might be TRBD2 (5 bases). The sequencing sample was made of blood, either unsorted or a sorted T cell fraction (not recorded which). The CDR3 DNA is TGTGCCAGCAGCTCAAAGCGGAATCTATACAATGAGCAGTTCTTC. Translating it yields CASSSKRNLYNEQFF.